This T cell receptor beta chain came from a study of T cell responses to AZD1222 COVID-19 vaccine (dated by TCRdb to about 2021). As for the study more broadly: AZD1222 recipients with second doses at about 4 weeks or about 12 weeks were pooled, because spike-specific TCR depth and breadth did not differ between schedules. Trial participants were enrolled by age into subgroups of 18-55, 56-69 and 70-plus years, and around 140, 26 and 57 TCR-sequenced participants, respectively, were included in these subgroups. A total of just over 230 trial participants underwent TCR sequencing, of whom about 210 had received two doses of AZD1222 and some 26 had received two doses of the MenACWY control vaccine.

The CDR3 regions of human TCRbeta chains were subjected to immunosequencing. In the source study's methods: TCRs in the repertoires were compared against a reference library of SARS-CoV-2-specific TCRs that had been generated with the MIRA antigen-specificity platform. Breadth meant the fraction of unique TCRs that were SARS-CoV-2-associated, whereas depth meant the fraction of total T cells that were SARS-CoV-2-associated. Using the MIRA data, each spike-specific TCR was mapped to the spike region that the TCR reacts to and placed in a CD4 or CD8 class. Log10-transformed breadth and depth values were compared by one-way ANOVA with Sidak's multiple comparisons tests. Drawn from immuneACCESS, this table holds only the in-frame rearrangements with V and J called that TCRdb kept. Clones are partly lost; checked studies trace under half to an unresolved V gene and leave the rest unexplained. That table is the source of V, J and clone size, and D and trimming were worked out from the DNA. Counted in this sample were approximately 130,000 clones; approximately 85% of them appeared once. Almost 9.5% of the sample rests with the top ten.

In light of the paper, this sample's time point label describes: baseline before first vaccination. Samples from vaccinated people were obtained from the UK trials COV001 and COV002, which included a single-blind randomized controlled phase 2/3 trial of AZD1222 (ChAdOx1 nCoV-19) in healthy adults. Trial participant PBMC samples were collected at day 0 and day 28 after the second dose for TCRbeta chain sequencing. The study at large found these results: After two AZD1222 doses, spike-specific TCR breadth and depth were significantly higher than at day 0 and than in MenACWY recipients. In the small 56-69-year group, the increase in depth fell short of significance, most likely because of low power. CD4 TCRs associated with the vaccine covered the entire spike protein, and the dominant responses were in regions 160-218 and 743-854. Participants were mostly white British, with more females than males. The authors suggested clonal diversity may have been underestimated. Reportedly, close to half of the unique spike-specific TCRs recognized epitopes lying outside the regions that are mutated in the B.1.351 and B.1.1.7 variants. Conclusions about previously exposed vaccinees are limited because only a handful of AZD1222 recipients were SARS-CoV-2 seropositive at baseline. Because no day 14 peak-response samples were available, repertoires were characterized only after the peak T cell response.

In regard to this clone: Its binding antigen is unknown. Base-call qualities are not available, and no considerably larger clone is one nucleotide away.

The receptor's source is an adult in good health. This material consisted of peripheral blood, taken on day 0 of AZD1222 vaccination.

The CDR3 amino acid sequence is: CASSSRGGVQETQYF. The DNA reads as follows: TGTGCCAGCAGCTCTAGAGGGGGGGTACAAGAGACCCAGTACTTC. The sequence joins TRBV5-4 to TRBJ2-5; TRBD2 is a weak D gene call, 7 bases matching. V is shortened by 3 bases, J by 2 bases, and the region joining them spans 14 bases. The CDR3 measures 15 amino acids from cysteine to phenylalanine. Here the CDR3 DNA is all that survives: 45 bases in frame from base 1. The germline V gene encodes CDR1 SGHNT and CDR2 YYREEE (reference sequence).